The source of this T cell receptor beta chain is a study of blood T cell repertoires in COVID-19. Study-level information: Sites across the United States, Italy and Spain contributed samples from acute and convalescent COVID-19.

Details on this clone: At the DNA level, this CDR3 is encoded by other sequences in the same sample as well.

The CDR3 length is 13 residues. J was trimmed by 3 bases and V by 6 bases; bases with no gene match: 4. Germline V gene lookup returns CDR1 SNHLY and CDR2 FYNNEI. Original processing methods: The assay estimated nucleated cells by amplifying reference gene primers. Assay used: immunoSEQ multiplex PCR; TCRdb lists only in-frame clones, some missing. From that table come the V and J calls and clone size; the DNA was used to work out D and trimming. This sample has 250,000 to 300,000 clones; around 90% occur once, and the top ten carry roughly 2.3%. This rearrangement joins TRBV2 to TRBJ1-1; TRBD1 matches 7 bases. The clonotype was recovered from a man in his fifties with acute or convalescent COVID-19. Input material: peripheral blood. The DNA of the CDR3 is TGTGCCAGCAGGGTTACAGGGGACACTGAAGCTTTCTTT. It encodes CASRVTGDTEAFF.